This TCR beta chain stems from a study of blood T cell repertoires in COVID-19 (dated by TCRdb to about 2020). Study-wide context: The collaborator samples originated in the United States, Italy and Spain and spanned the acute and convalescent phases of COVID-19. The material from the prospective study consisted of cDNA or gDNA derived from T cells, B-cell-depleted T cells, or PBMCs. The dataset comprised deeply sampled blood TCRbeta repertoires from subjects exposed to, actively infected with, or recovered from COVID-19. A freely available public database, intended as a resource for researchers studying the immune response to SARS-CoV-2, is where the repertoires were released. The samples were drawn from the first 160 participants of the ongoing ImmuneRACE study and from some 1,300 subjects provided by 6 global collaborators. Sample metadata almost always included a de-identified subject ID, COVID-19 status, age in years and sex. Where HLA class I and class II types were available, the types were taken from metadata supplied by the sample provider, not from assay-based typing. Study-level results and caveats: The quantity of clinical and demographic metadata differed by source and by participant and was supplied without curation.

TCRbeta CDR3 regions were amplified from genomic DNA by means of the immunoSEQ Assay, a bias-controlled multiplex PCR. On the study's bioinformatics: The number of nucleated cells in each sample was estimated by amplification of reference gene primers within the assay. Sequence reads were collapsed and filtered to measure the absolute abundance of every unique TCRbeta CDR3 rearrangement. For each sample, productive Simpson clonality was calculated as the square root of Simpson's diversity index across productive rearrangements. TCRdb's version of the immuneACCESS table is confined to in-frame rearrangements and falls short of the full clone set. An unresolved V gene accounts for under half of the shortfall where checked; the remainder is of unknown origin. V, J and clone size were drawn from that table, and D and trimming were deduced from the DNA. This sample is represented by over 150,000 clones; over 65% of them were singletons. The ten top clones hold under 2% of the sample.

Whole blood was collected in K2EDTA tubes by collaborating institutions according to the institutions' own protocols. For TCRbeta analysis, collaborators shipped samples as frozen whole blood, isolated PBMCs, or DNA extracted from either of those sample types. The junction carries 13 bases between V and J, which are trimmed by 0 bases and 6 bases respectively. CDR1 and CDR2, looked up from the germline V gene, are SGDLS and YYNGEE. The CDR3 starts with the cysteine, ends with the phenylalanine, and has 15 residues. Only the CDR3 DNA is retained, 45 bases long and in frame from the first base. Remarks on this clone: Which antigen it targets is not known. No per-base quality is available; no much larger clone lies one base away.

This TCR came from an elderly man with acute or convalescent COVID-19. The material sequenced was peripheral blood. The rearranged chain carries TRBV9 and TRBJ2-4; the D region possibly corresponds to TRBD1 (5 bases align). CDR3 protein: CASSVDSGRINIQYF. The DNA is as follows: TGTGCCAGCAGCGTAGACTCAGGGCGGATAAACATTCAGTACTTC. Full variable domain (CDR3 extended with the reference TRBV9 and TRBJ2-4 proteins): DSGVTQTPKHLITATGQRVTLRCSPRSGDLSVYWYQQSLDQGLQFLIQYYNGEERAKGNILERFSAQQFPDLHSELNLSSLELGDSALYFCASSVDSGRINIQYFGAGTRLSVL.